This TCR beta chain derives from a study of shared clonotypes between healthy human individuals. About the study: The donor pool was made up of a couple of women and three men aged 18 to 49.

As originally analysed: Junction-only sequences without quality scores were provided by ImmunoSEQ, so filtering was different. TCRdb keeps only in-frame clones here, not all; method: immunoSEQ multiplex PCR. V and J calls and clone size are copied from that table; D and trimming were computed from the DNA. Among hundreds of thousands of clones listed, around 93% were seen once. Positive CCR7 selection of CD45RO-negative cells yielded the naive CD8 cells, and terminally differentiated effector memory CD45RA+ cells were excluded. The V and J ends lost 5 bases and 10 bases respectively, with 9 bases between them. Per the germline V gene, CDR1 is SQVTM and CDR2 is ANQGSEA. CDR3 size: 10 residues.

The specimen sequenced was naive CD8+ T cells sorted from blood. The chain is built from TRBV29-1 and TRBJ2-1; TRBD1 is a possible D gene (6 bases). This sequence originates from a man aged 25-40 years in good health. In DNA, the CDR3 is TGCAGCGTTCATGACAGGGAGCAGTTCTTC. It is translated as CSVHDREQFF.